This TCR beta chain stems from a study of cytomegalovirus exposure and HLA in healthy donors. In the case of this clone: No antigen is known for it.

Study-level points and caveats: DRB1 had the most TCR associations and HLA-C the fewest, a later analysis found, with rates varying by HLA locus. Among the CMV-associated chains, three were confirmed in vitro as specific for CMV antigens.

V was cut by 2 bases and J by 7 bases, with 7 bases left in between. CDR3 length: 11 amino acids. Germline V gene sequence: CDR1 SGHRS, CDR2 YFSETQ. Amplification used 60 Vbeta primers and 13 Jbeta primers. Sequenced by immunoSEQ multiplex PCR; TCRdb stores in-frame clones only, minus some. Altogether about 55,000 clones are present, around 82% being singletons, with the ten largest covering approximately 1.3%. This rearrangement joins TRBV5-1 to TRBJ2-7; possibly TRBD1 for D (6 bases). The sequenced sample was PBMCs. The sequence was collected from a female donor in good health and CMV-seronegative. This CDR3 reads CASSLTGEQYF. The CDR3 DNA reads TGCGCCAGCAGCTTAACAGGGGAGCAGTACTTC.